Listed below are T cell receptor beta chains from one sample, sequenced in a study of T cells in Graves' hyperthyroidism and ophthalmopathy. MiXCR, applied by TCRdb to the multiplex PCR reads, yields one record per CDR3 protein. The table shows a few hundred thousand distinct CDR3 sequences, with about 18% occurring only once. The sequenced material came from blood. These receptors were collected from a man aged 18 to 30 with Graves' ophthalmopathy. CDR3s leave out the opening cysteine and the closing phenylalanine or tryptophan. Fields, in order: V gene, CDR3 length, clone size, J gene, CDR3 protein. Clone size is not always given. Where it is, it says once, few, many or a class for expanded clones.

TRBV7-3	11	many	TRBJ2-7	ASSTSSVGEQY
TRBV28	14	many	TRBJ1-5	ASSSMTPGSNQPQH
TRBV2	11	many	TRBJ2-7	ASSPTGADEQY
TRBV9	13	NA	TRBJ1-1	ASSGPHGMNTEAF
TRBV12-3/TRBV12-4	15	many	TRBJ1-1	ASSLGRGGALDTEAF
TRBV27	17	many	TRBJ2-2	ASSPPGQGFRPSTGELF
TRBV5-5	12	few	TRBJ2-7	ASSFRAEAYEQY
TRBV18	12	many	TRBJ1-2	ASSPPSGDYGYT
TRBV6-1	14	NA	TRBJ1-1	ASSGSFTGSVTEAF
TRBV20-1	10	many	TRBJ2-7	SARDRTYEQY
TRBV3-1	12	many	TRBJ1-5	ASSQDSTNQPQH
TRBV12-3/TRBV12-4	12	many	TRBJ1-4	ASSLVTTNEKLF
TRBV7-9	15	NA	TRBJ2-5	ANSRDSSGGPEETQY
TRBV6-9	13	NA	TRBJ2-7	ASSYRLSGGAEQS
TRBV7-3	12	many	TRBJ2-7	ASSLGLAAYEQY
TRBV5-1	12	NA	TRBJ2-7	ASSFQDRGYEQY
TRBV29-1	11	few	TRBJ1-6	SVGGTGGSPLH
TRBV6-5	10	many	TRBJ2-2	ASSYGAGELF
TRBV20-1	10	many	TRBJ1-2	RPGGNNYGYT
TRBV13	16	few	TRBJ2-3	ASSPPGLAGARTDTQY
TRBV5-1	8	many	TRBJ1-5	ASSFQPQH
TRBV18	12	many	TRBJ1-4	ASSPNLGEEKLF
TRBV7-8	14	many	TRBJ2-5	ASSWVAGKNLETQY
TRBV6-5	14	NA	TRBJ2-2	ASSYVLATNTGELF
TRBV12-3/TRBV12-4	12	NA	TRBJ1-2	ASSHAEGPYGYT
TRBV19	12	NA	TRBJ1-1	ASSMPGMVSEAF
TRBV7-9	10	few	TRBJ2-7	ASTLGHYEQY
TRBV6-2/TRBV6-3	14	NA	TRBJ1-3	ASSPPGQFIGNTIY
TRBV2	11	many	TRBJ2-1	ASRPRGWDEQF
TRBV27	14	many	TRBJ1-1	ASSPLGWPPDTEAF
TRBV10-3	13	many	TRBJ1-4	AISGGVATNEKLF
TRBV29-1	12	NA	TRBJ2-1	SVVGRMGLNEQF
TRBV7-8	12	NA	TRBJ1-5	ASSVRGAGQPQH
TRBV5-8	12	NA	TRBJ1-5	ASSLGHANQPQH
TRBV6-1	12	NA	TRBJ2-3	ASSVPGGTDTQY
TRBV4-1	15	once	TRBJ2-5	ANSQAPWAGAQETQY
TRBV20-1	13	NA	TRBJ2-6	SALEGGAGANVLT
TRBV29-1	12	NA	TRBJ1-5	SVWLTGIGQPQH
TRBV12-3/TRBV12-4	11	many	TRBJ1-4	ASSPGTTGKLF
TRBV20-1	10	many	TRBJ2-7	SAQSASYEQY
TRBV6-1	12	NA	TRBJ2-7	ASRSRQGAYEQY
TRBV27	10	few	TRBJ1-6	ASSRPRSPLH
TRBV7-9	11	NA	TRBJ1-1	ASITREGTEAF
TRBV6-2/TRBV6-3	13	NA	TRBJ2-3	ASSYPTSGPTTQY
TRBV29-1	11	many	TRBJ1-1	SVEPRLNTEAF